The rows below give T cell receptor beta chains drawn from one sample of a study of blood T cell repertoires in COVID-19. Sequencing used immunoSEQ multiplex PCR; TCRdb keeps in-frame clones, though not all of them. The sample has 90,000 to 100,000 clones; roughly 88% are singletons. Material: peripheral blood. The receptors originated from a human donor in a cohort sampled during active COVID-19. Both conserved end residues are part of each CDR3. Fields, in order: D gene, J gene, V gene, clone size, CDR3 length, CDR3 protein, CDR3 DNA. The D gene is left open where the match is weak. Clone size, where shown, is once, few, many, or a class for clones that have expanded.

d_call: .; j_call: TRBJ2-2; v_call: TRBV5-4; clone_size: .; cdr3_length: 15; cdr3_aa: CASGYEGEGTGELFF; cdr3_nt: TGTGCCAGCGGCTATGAGGGAGAGGGCACCGGGGAGCTGTTTTTT
d_call: TRBD1; j_call: TRBJ2-1; v_call: TRBV6-5; clone_size: few; cdr3_length: 15; cdr3_aa: CASSDYQGVGDEQFF; cdr3_nt: TGTGCCAGCAGCGACTACCAGGGGGTAGGTGATGAGCAGTTCTTC
d_call: TRBD1; j_call: TRBJ2-7; v_call: TRBV6-6; clone_size: .; cdr3_length: 15; cdr3_aa: CASSSRDRARYEQYF; cdr3_nt: TGTGCCAGCAGTTCCCGGGACAGGGCAAGGTACGAGCAGTACTTC
d_call: .; j_call: TRBJ2-1; v_call: TRBV6-5; clone_size: .; cdr3_length: 16; cdr3_aa: CASSYFDSSSYNEQFF; cdr3_nt: TGTGCCAGCAGTTACTTTGACTCGAGCTCCTACAATGAGCAGTTCTTC
d_call: .; j_call: TRBJ1-6; v_call: TRBV27; clone_size: many; cdr3_length: 14; cdr3_aa: CASSLSRVDSPLHF; cdr3_nt: TGTGCCAGCAGTTTATCACGGGTGGATTCACCCCTCCACTTT
d_call: .; j_call: TRBJ1-5; v_call: TRBV3-1/TRBV3-2; clone_size: .; cdr3_length: 12; cdr3_aa: CASKGGNQPQHF; cdr3_nt: TGTGCCAGCAAGGGGGGCAATCAGCCCCAGCATTTT
d_call: TRBD1; j_call: TRBJ1-2; v_call: TRBV19; clone_size: .; cdr3_length: 14; cdr3_aa: CASSIDREQGGYTF; cdr3_nt: TGTGCCAGTAGTATCGACAGGGAACAAGGTGGCTACACCTTC
d_call: .; j_call: TRBJ2-3; v_call: TRBV11-3; clone_size: .; cdr3_length: 13; cdr3_aa: CASSLFQTDTQYF; cdr3_nt: TGTGCCAGCAGCTTATTTCAGACAGATACGCAGTATTTT
d_call: .; j_call: TRBJ1-4; v_call: TRBV7-2; clone_size: .; cdr3_length: 15; cdr3_aa: CASRPTGLTNEKLFF; cdr3_nt: TGTGCCAGCAGACCAACAGGGTTAACTAATGAAAAACTGTTTTTT
d_call: .; j_call: TRBJ2-5; v_call: TRBV4-1; clone_size: .; cdr3_length: 16; cdr3_aa: CASSQATRAGQETQYF; cdr3_nt: TGCGCCAGCAGCCAAGCCACGCGGGCAGGCCAAGAGACCCAGTACTTC
d_call: .; j_call: TRBJ1-1; v_call: TRBV21-1; clone_size: .; cdr3_length: 17; cdr3_aa: CASSLRQGAEVRTEAFF; cdr3_nt: TGTGCCAGCAGCCTCCGACAGGGGGCGGAAGTAAGGACTGAAGCTTTCTTT
d_call: .; j_call: TRBJ1-5; v_call: TRBV7-2; clone_size: .; cdr3_length: 15; cdr3_aa: CASSLGSGSNQPQHF; cdr3_nt: TGTGCCAGCAGCTTAGGATCGGGGAGCAATCAGCCCCAGCATTTT
d_call: .; j_call: TRBJ1-2; v_call: TRBV27; clone_size: .; cdr3_length: 15; cdr3_aa: CASSVHNREGHGYTF; cdr3_nt: TGTGCCAGCAGTGTTCATAATCGGGAAGGGCACGGCTACACCTTC
d_call: .; j_call: TRBJ1-2; v_call: TRBV9; clone_size: .; cdr3_length: 15; cdr3_aa: CASSVVPGSSYGYTF; cdr3_nt: TGTGCCAGCAGCGTAGTCCCAGGGTCGAGCTATGGCTACACCTTC
d_call: .; j_call: TRBJ2-7; v_call: TRBV2; clone_size: .; cdr3_length: 14; cdr3_aa: CASSPYGDSYEQYF; cdr3_nt: TGTGCCAGCAGTCCGTACGGGGACTCCTACGAGCAGTACTTC
d_call: TRBD1; j_call: TRBJ2-1; v_call: TRBV29-1; clone_size: .; cdr3_length: 11; cdr3_aa: CSVRTGREQFF; cdr3_nt: TGCAGCGTCCGGACAGGGCGTGAGCAGTTCTTC
d_call: TRBD1; j_call: TRBJ2-5; v_call: TRBV29-1; clone_size: .; cdr3_length: 14; cdr3_aa: CSFPPGTGQETQYF; cdr3_nt: TGCAGCTTTCCCCCCGGGACAGGGCAAGAGACCCAGTACTTC
d_call: TRBD1; j_call: TRBJ1-3; v_call: TRBV18; clone_size: .; cdr3_length: 15; cdr3_aa: CASSDYRGTGNTIYF; cdr3_nt: TGTGCCAGCTCCGACTACAGGGGCACTGGAAACACCATATATTTT
d_call: TRBD2; j_call: TRBJ2-7; v_call: TRBV9; clone_size: .; cdr3_length: 16; cdr3_aa: CASSVVNRTRSYEQYF; cdr3_nt: TGTGCCAGCAGCGTAGTTAACAGGACTAGAAGCTACGAGCAGTACTTC
d_call: TRBD1; j_call: TRBJ1-2; v_call: TRBV5-4; clone_size: .; cdr3_length: 16; cdr3_aa: CASSSPGQGNLYGYTF; cdr3_nt: TGTGCCAGCAGCTCTCCGGGACAGGGTAACCTCTATGGCTACACCTTC
d_call: TRBD2; j_call: TRBJ2-7; v_call: TRBV19; clone_size: .; cdr3_length: 15; cdr3_aa: CASSIDPSGGYEQYF; cdr3_nt: TGTGCCAGTAGTATAGATCCTAGCGGGGGCTACGAGCAGTACTTC
d_call: .; j_call: TRBJ2-1; v_call: TRBV4-2; clone_size: .; cdr3_length: 17; cdr3_aa: CASSQGAGSDSYNEQFF; cdr3_nt: TGTGCCAGCAGCCAAGGAGCGGGCTCCGACTCCTACAATGAGCAGTTCTTC
d_call: TRBD1; j_call: TRBJ1-4; v_call: TRBV7-2; clone_size: .; cdr3_length: 15; cdr3_aa: CASSSKTGGNEKLFF; cdr3_nt: TGTGCCAGCAGCTCGAAGACAGGGGGAAATGAAAAACTGTTTTTT
d_call: TRBD1; j_call: TRBJ1-5; v_call: TRBV2; clone_size: .; cdr3_length: 13; cdr3_aa: CAGGQDLNQPQHF; cdr3_nt: TGTGCCGGGGGACAGGACCTTAATCAGCCCCAGCATTTT
d_call: TRBD2; j_call: TRBJ2-1; v_call: TRBV7-3; clone_size: .; cdr3_length: 16; cdr3_aa: CASSPPSGGHYNEQFF; cdr3_nt: TGTGCCAGCAGCCCGCCAAGCGGGGGACATTACAATGAGCAGTTCTTC
d_call: TRBD1; j_call: TRBJ2-5; v_call: TRBV28; clone_size: .; cdr3_length: 17; cdr3_aa: CASSFGPGTGGRETQYF; cdr3_nt: TGTGCCAGCAGTTTCGGGCCCGGGACAGGGGGCCGGGAGACCCAGTACTTC
d_call: .; j_call: TRBJ2-7; v_call: TRBV7-2; clone_size: .; cdr3_length: 14; cdr3_aa: CASSPFSSTYEQYF; cdr3_nt: TGTGCCAGCAGCCCCTTTAGTTCGACCTACGAGCAGTACTTC